This TCR beta chain was documented in a study of blood T cell repertoires in COVID-19. The overall study: There were acute and convalescent COVID-19 samples, and they came from the United States, Italy and Spain. T cells, B-cell-depleted T cells, or PBMCs supplied cDNA or gDNA.

This CDR3 contains 13 residues. Germline values: CDR1 PRHDT, CDR2 FYEKMQ (reference sequence). V was trimmed by 4 bases and J by 5 bases, leaving 11 bases between them. The authors' processing: Estimation of nucleated cell counts relied on the amplification of reference gene primers. Method: immunoSEQ multiplex PCR; TCRdb's copy keeps in-frame clones and lacks some. V and J calls and clone size follow that table, whereas D and trimming were derived from the DNA. The sample gives about 59,000 clones, around 80% of which show up once; roughly 6.7% is in the top ten. Sequenced material: peripheral blood. The rearrangement links TRBV13 to TRBJ2-5, with a tentative D call TRBD2 (5 bases). This receptor was identified in a man aged 55 to 69 with acute or convalescent COVID-19. DNA for the CDR3: TGTGCCAGCAGCTCCACTAGATGGGAGACCCAGTACTTC. Its translation is CASSSTRWETQYF.